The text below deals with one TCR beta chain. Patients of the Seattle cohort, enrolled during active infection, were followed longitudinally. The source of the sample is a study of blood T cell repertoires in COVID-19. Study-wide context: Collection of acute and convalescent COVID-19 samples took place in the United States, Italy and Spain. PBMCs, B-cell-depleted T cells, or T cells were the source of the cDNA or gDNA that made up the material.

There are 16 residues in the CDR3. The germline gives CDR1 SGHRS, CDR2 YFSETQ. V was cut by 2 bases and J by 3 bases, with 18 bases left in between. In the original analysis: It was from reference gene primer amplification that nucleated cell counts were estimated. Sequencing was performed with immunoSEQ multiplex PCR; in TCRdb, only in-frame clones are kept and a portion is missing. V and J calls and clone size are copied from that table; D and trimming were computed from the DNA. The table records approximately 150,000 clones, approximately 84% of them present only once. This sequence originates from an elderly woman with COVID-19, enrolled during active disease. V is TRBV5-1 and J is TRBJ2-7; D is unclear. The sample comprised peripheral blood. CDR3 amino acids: CASSFRSSFSRYEQYF. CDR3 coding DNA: TGCGCCAGCAGCTTTAGAAGCAGCTTTAGCCGCTACGAGCAGTACTTC. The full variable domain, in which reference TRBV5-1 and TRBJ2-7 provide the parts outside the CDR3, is KAGVTQTPRYLIKTRGQQVTLSCSPISGHRSVSWYQQTPGQGLQFLFEYFSETQRNKGNFPGRFSGRQFSNSRSEMNVSTLELGDSALYLCASSFRSSFSRYEQYFGPGTRLTVT.